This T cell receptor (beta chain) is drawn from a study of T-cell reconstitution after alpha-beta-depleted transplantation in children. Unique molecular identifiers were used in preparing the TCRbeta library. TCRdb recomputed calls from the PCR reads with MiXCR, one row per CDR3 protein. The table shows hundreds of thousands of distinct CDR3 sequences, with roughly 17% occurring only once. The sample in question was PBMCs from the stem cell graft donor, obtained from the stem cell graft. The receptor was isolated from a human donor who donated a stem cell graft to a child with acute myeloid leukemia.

CDR3 DNA: TGTGCCAGCAGCTTAGGTGATCAGGGGCTATGGGAGACCCAGTACTTC. Its translation is CASSLGDQGLWETQYF. The chain carries TRBV11-2 and TRBJ2-5; the D gene is possibly TRBD1 (6 bases). In germline, CDR1 is SGHAT, CDR2 FQNNGV. V was pared by 1 base and J by 5 bases, with 17 bases between. The CDR3 runs 16 residues.